Listed here are 23 T cell receptor beta chains from one sample, sequenced in a study of blood T cells in healthy people across ages (dated by TCRdb to about 2015). Library preparation employed 5' RACE. The sequencing machine was an Illumina HiSeq 2500. A second PCR of roughly 7 to 11 cycles was run with a J-beta primer mix and a sample-barcoded 5' primer. Using fastp trimming at Q25 and MiXCR clonotype assembly, TCRdb reanalyzed the public sequencing data and kept in-frame beta chains. Every distinct CDR3 protein forms one entry, paired with its most common genes and DNA. The sample data list 550,000 to 650,000 distinct CDR3 sequences, and about 26% of these were observed just once. Approximately 3.3% of the sample lies in the top ten. Separately, the same data were catalogued under a study of T cells of mothers and their children.

The sample was blood. These receptors originate from a boy between 2 and 10 years old in good health.

In its sample, this clonotype was seen a few times. This sequence joins TRBV12-3 or TRBV12-4 and TRBJ2-2; the match to TRBD1 covers 9 bases. The V and J ends lost 6 bases and 3 bases, in that order; junction bases with no gene match: 5. The CDR3 covers 15 residues. In nucleotides, the CDR3 is TGTGCCAGCAGCACCGGGACAGGGCACACCGGGGAGCTGTTTTTT. Translated: CASSTGTGHTGELFF.

The V gene is TRBV29-1, the J gene TRBJ2-5; D might be TRBD1 (7 bases). The V and J ends lost 7 bases and 1 base respectively, with 13 bases between them. CDR3 length: 13 residues. In germline, CDR1 is SQVTM, CDR2 ANQGSEA. This CDR3 reads CSGAGQIQETQYF. CDR3 sequence (DNA): TGCAGCGGTGCGGGACAGATCCAAGAGACCCAGTACTTC.

V and J are TRBV18 and TRBJ2-4; a weak D match, TRBD2 (6 bases). CDR3 length: 15 amino acids. V lost 5 bases to trimming and J lost 0 bases, with 11 bases between them. Germline CDR1 is KGHSH and CDR2 is LQKENI. CDR3: CASSREVLAKNIQYF. CDR3 in DNA: TGTGCCAGCTCAAGGGAGGTACTAGCCAAAAACATTCAGTACTTC.

This clonotype was recorded a few times. The chain links TRBV3-1 to TRBJ1-5; D is perhaps TRBD1 (6 bases). The V gene lost 0 bases and the J gene lost 6 bases, with 9 bases spanning the gap. The CDR3 consists of 14 residues. Looked up from germline, CDR1 is LGHDT and CDR2 is YNNKEL (reference sequence). In DNA, the CDR3 is TGTGCCAGCAGCCAAGACAGGGGTCGTCAGCCCCAGCATTTT. Amino acid sequence: CASSQDRGRQPQHF.

This clonotype was seen a handful of times. CDR3 region: CASSRPGQGGNGYTF. The CDR3 coding sequence is TGTGCCAGCAGTCGCCCGGGACAGGGGGGGAATGGCTACACCTTC. The chain carries TRBV6-5 and TRBJ1-2; 11 bases map to TRBD1. The CDR3 is 15 amino acids. The junction had 8 bases not matched to a gene; V was cut back by 5 bases and J by 6 bases. Germline loops: CDR1 MNHEY, CDR2 SVGAGI.

The chain couples TRBV25-1 to TRBJ2-3; TRBD2 aligns across 10 bases. CDR1 and CDR2 from the germline V gene are MGHDK and SYGVNS. The V gene end was trimmed by 4 bases and the J gene end by 2 bases; junction bases not matched to a gene: 9. This CDR3 spans 17 amino acids. CDR3 sequence: CASSVSSGRSVTDTQYF. The DNA for the CDR3 is TGTGCCAGCAGTGTTTCTAGCGGGAGATCAGTCACAGATACGCAGTATTTT.

This clonotype appeared a few times. This chain joins TRBV30 and TRBJ2-7; either TRBD1 or TRBD2 may supply D (5 bases each). V gave up 2 bases and J gave up 0 bases, with 11 bases separating them. The CDR3 sequence is 14 residues long. Germline V CDR1 and CDR2: GTSNPN, SVGIG (reference sequence). Written as DNA, the CDR3 is TGTGCCTGGAGTATCGGGACGGTCTCCTACGAGCAGTACTTC. This sequence encodes CAWSIGTVSYEQYF.

This chain joins TRBV7-8 and TRBJ2-5; 8 nucleotides line up with TRBD2. The J call may not be correct, given that the DNA end is closer to TRBJ2-1. CDR3 length: 13 amino acids. Germline V gene data show CDR1 as SGHVS and CDR2 as FQNEAQ. The chain's CDR3 is CASSLVRTSEQFF. The CDR3 DNA is TGTGCCAGCAGCTTAGTACGGACTAGCGAGCAGTTCTTC.

V gene TRBV19 combines with J gene TRBJ1-2; D gene uncertain. The CDR3 has 13 residues. V was pared by 5 bases and J by 2 bases, with 9 bases between. Germline V gene sequence: CDR1 LNHDA, CDR2 SQIVND (reference sequence). The CDR3, as DNA: TGTGCCAGTAGTCCCACAACGAACTATGGCTACACCTTC. It is translated as CASSPTTNYGYTF.

This clonotype turned up a few times. This sequence joins TRBV19 and TRBJ2-2, with 9 bases that match TRBD1. Looked up from germline, CDR1 is LNHDA and CDR2 is SQIVND (reference sequence). This CDR3 spans 15 amino acids. V gave up 6 bases and J gave up 4 bases; unmatched junction bases: 6. The CDR3 region is CASSRGQGSTGELFF. CDR3 bases: TGTGCCAGTAGCCGGGGACAGGGATCCACCGGGGAGCTGTTTTTT.

The chain uses TRBV6-1 and TRBJ1-2; D ambiguous. The CDR3 spans 14 residues. The germline V and J ends were trimmed by 3 bases and 8 bases, with 16 bases remaining between them. CDR1 and CDR2 from the germline V gene are MNHNS and SASEGT. The CDR3 sequence: CASSDVGISRGYTF. The CDR3 nucleotides read TGTGCCAGCAGTGATGTGGGTATTTCGCGAGGCTACACCTTC.

The chain employs TRBV20-1 and TRBJ2-5; a weak D match, TRBD1 (6 bases). Germline-derived CDR1 and CDR2 are DFQATT and SNEGSKA (reference sequence). The CDR3 loop spans 13 amino acids. V dropped 6 bases and J dropped 3 bases, with 14 bases sitting between them. This CDR3 is CSAKQGPEETQYF. In DNA form, the CDR3 reads TGCAGTGCCAAACAGGGACCTGAAGAGACCCAGTACTTC.

This clonotype has a handful of counts. The chain is built from TRBV4-2 and TRBJ1-1; unclear D gene. V lost 0 bases to trimming and J lost 7 bases, with 21 bases between them. The CDR3 has 17 amino acids. Germline-derived CDR1 and CDR2 are LGHNA and YNFKEQ. The CDR3 nucleotides read TGTGCCAGCAGCCAAGATGGGGTGCGGGCTCTTCTGGGTGAAGCTTTCTTT. Protein product: CASSQDGVRALLGEAFF.

V usage is TRBV7-3 and J usage is TRBJ2-5; weak D call: TRBD1 (5 bases). This CDR3 is built from 14 residues. Per the germline V gene, CDR1 is SGHTA and CDR2 is FQGTGA. Trimming shortened V by 1 base and J by 5 bases, and 11 bases separated the two germline ends. The CDR3 DNA sequence: TGTGCCAGCAGCTTAATCAAGGGGATGGAGACCCAGTACTTC. Its protein is CASSLIKGMETQYF.

This chain links TRBV30 with TRBJ1-2; maybe TRBD1 (5 bases). The CDR3 runs to 13 residues. V dropped 2 bases and J dropped 6 bases, with 13 bases sitting between them. Germline V gene sequence: CDR1 GTSNPN, CDR2 SVGIG (reference sequence). This CDR3 reads CAWSRLGGNGYTF. The DNA of the CDR3 is TGTGCCTGGAGTAGGCTGGGGGGGAATGGCTACACCTTC. The full variable domain, with the rest looked up from reference TRBV30 and TRBJ1-2, is SQTIHQWPATLVQPVGSPLSLECTVEGTSNPNLYWYRQAAGRGLQLLFYSVGIGQISSEVPQNLSASRPQDRQFILSSKKLLLSDSGFYLCAWSRLGGNGYTFGSGTRLTVV.

The sample holds a few counts of this clonotype. The rearrangement links TRBV6-6 to TRBJ1-4; 9 nucleotides line up with TRBD1. The germline CDR1 and CDR2 sequences are MNHNY and SVGAGI (reference sequence). The CDR3 is made up of 14 amino acids. V lost 5 bases, J lost 3 bases, and 1 base stayed unmatched. CDR3 region: CASSRTGANEKLFF. The CDR3 DNA reads TGTGCCAGCAGTCGGACAGGGGCTAATGAAAAACTGTTTTTT.

The J gene is TRBJ2-3, the V gene TRBV20-1; a possible D gene is TRBD2 (6 bases). The CDR3 has 12 residues. Looked up from germline, CDR1 is DFQATT and CDR2 is SNEGSKA (reference sequence). DNA of the CDR3: TGCAGCGCGGAGGGTCGCACAGATACGCAGTATTTT. Encoded protein: CSAEGRTDTQYF.

In DNA form, the CDR3 reads TGTGCCAGCAGTGCCGGGACTAGCGGAGAAGAGACCCAGTACTTC. Its translation is CASSAGTSGEETQYF. V and J are TRBV12-3 or TRBV12-4 and TRBJ2-5; 11 nucleotides align to TRBD2. This CDR3 has 15 residues. V shed 5 bases and J 3 bases; nucleotides not matched to a gene: 5.

The chain couples TRBV6-6 to TRBJ2-5; D is perhaps TRBD2 (6 bases). The CDR3 extends over 15 amino acids. Germline CDR1 and CDR2: MNHNY and SVGAGI (reference sequence). Deletions cut 0 bases from V and 3 bases from J, with 11 bases between. For the CDR3, the DNA is TGTGCCAGCAGTTACTCGACTAGTGGCGAAGAGACCCAGTACTTC. It translates to CASSYSTSGEETQYF.

This chain links TRBV7-9 with TRBJ2-1; D is unresolved. This CDR3 region has 15 residues. V gave up 1 base and J gave up 5 bases, with 12 bases separating them. Germline-derived CDR1 and CDR2 are SEHNR and FQNEAQ (reference sequence). The DNA of the CDR3 is TGTGCCAGCAGCTTAGAGCTTTGGCTAAACAATGAGCAGTTCTTC. Its protein is CASSLELWLNNEQFF.

The chain links TRBV6-5 to TRBJ2-1; possibly TRBD1 for D (8 bases). Germline V lookup: CDR1 MNHEY, CDR2 SVGAGI. This CDR3 has 13 residues. The V and J ends lost 5 bases and 13 bases respectively, with 18 bases between them. DNA for the CDR3: TGTGCCAGCAGTCGGACAGGGCGGGAGCGACAGTTCTTC. Its protein product is CASSRTGRERQFF.

There are a few counts of this clonotype. This chain joins TRBV5-1 and TRBJ2-7; D unclear. The CDR3 runs 13 residues. Trimming took 5 bases from V and 1 from J, leaving 10 bases between them. CDR1 and CDR2 from the germline V gene are SGHRS and YFSETQ. Written as DNA, the CDR3 is TGCGCCAGCAGTTCGGACGAATCCTACGAGCAGTACTTC. Amino acid sequence: CASSSDESYEQYF.

This sequence joins TRBV6-5 and TRBJ1-1; tentative D call: TRBD1 (5 bases). The CDR3 contains 14 residues. With 6 bases removed from V and 8 bases from J, the gap between germline ends came to 19 bases. The germline V gene has CDR1 MNHEY and CDR2 SVGAGI. CDR3 coding DNA: TGTGCCAGCAGGGGGGTAGTGGGAGGAGGAGAAGCTTTCTTT. Residues: CASRGVVGGGEAFF.